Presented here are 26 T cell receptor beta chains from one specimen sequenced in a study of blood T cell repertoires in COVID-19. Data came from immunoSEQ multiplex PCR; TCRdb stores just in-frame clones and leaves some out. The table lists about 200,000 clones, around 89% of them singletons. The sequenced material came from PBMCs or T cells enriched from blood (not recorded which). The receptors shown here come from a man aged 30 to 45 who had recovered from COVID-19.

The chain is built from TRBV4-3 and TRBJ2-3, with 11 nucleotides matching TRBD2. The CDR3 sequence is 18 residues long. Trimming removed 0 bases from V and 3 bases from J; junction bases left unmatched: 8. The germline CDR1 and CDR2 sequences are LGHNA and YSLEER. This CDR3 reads CASSQEPGTSGKTDTQYF. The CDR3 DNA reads TGCGCCAGCAGCCAAGAACCCGGGACTAGCGGTAAAACAGATACGCAGTATTTT.

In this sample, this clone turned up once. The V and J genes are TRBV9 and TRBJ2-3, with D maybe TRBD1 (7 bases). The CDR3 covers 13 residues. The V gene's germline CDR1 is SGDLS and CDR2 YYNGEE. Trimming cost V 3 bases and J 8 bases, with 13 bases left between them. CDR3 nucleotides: TGTGCCAGCAGCGGCGGGACAGTCGGTACGCAGTATTTT. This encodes CASSGGTVGTQYF.

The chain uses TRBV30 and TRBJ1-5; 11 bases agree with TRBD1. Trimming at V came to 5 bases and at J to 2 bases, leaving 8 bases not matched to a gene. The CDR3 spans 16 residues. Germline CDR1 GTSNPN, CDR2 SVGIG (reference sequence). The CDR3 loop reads CAWADRGLVGNQPQHF. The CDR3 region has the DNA TGTGCCTGGGCGGACAGGGGGCTAGTGGGCAATCAGCCCCAGCATTTT. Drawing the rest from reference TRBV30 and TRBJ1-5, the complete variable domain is SQTIHQWPATLVQPVGSPLSLECTVEGTSNPNLYWYRQAAGRGLQLLFYSVGIGQISSEVPQNLSASRPQDRQFILSSKKLLLSDSGFYLCAWADRGLVGNQPQHFGDGTRLSIL.

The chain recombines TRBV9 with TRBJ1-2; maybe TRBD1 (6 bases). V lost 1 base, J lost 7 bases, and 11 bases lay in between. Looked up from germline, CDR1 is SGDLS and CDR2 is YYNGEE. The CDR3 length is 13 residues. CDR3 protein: CASSVKGGTGYTF. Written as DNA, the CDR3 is TGTGCCAGCAGCGTAAAAGGGGGTACTGGCTACACCTTC.

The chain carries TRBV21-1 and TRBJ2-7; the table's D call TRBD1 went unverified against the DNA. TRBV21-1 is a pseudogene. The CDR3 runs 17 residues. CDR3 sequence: CANPGQGARNGSYEQYF. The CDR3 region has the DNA TGTGCCAACCCGGGACAGGGGGCTAGGAATGGCTCCTACGAGCAGTACTTC.

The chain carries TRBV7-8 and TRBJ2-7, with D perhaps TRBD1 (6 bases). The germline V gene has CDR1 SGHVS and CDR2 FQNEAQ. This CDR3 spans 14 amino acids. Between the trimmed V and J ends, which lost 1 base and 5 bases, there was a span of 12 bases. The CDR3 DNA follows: TGTGCCAGCAGCTTAGTAGGGGGTGTCGACGAGCAGTACTTC. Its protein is CASSLVGGVDEQYF.

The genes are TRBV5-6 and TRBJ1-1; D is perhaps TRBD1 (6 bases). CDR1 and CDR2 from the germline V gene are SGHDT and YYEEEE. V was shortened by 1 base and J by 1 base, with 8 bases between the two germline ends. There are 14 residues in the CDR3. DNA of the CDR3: TGTGCCAGCAGCTTGCAGGGGCGGAACACTGAAGCTTTCTTT. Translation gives CASSLQGRNTEAFF.

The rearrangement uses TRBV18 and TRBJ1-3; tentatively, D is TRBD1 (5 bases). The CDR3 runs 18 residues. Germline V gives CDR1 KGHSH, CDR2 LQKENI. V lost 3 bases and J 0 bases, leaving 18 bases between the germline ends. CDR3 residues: CASSPPIATVLSGNTIYF. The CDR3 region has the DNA TGTGCCAGCTCACCTCCTATTGCGACAGTCCTCTCTGGAAACACCATATATTTT.

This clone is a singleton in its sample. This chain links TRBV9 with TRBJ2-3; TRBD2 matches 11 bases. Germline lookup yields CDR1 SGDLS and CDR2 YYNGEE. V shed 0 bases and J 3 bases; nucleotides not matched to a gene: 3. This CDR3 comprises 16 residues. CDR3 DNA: TGTGCCAGCAGCGTAGCACTAGCGGGAGTGACAGATACGCAGTATTTT. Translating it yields CASSVALAGVTDTQYF.

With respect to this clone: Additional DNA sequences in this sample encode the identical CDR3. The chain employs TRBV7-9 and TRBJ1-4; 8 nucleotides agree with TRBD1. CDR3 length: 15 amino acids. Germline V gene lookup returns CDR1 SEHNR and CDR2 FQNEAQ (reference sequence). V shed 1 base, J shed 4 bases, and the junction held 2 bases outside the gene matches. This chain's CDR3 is CASSLGTGGNEKLFF. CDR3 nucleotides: TGTGCCAGCAGCTTAGGAACAGGGGGTAATGAAAAACTGTTTTTT.

The CDR3 loop is CASSPTGGASEKLFF. The DNA of the CDR3 is TGTGCCAGCAGCCCTACGGGGGGCGCGAGTGAAAAACTGTTTTTT. The genes are TRBV9 and TRBJ1-4; TRBD1 is a possible D gene (6 bases). V lost 4 bases, J lost 7 bases, and 17 bases lay in between. This CDR3 region has 15 residues. The germline V gene has CDR1 SGDLS and CDR2 YYNGEE.

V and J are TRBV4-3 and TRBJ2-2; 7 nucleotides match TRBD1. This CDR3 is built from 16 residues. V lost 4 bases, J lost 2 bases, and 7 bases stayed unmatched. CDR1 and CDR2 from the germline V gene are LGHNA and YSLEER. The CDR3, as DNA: TGCGCCAGCAGCCCTTCGGGACAGTTCAACACCGGGGAGCTGTTTTTT. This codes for CASSPSGQFNTGELFF.

CDR3 nucleotides: TGTGCCAGTAGTATTGCGACAGCGAGCTCCTACGAGCAGTACTTC. Amino acid sequence: CASSIATASSYEQYF. V is TRBV19 and J is TRBJ2-7; a weak D match, TRBD1 (5 bases). This CDR3 spans 15 amino acids. V was cut by 3 bases and J by 0 bases, with 12 bases left in between. Germline V lookup: CDR1 LNHDA, CDR2 SQIVND (reference sequence).

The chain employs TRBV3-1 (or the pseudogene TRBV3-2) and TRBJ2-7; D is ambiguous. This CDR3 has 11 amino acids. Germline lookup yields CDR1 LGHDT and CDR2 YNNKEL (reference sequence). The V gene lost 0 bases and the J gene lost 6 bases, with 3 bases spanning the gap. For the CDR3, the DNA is TGTGCCAGCAGCCAAGAACTCGAGCAGTACTTC. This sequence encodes CASSQELEQYF.

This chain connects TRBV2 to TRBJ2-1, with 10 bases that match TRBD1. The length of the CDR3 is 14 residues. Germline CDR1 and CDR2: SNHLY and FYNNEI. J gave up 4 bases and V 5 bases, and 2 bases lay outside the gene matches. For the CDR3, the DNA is TGTGCCAGCAGTAGGGACAGGGGATACAATGAGCAGTTCTTC. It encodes CASSRDRGYNEQFF.

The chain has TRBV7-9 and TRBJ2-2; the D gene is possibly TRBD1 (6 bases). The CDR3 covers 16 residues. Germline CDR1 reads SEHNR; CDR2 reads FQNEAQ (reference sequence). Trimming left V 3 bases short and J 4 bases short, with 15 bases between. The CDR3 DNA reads TGTGCCAGCAGCTTCACAGGGCCAATAGTCACCGGGGAGCTGTTTTTT. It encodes CASSFTGPIVTGELFF. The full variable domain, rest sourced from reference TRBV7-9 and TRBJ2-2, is DTGVSQNPRHKITKRGQNVTFRCDPISEHNRLYWYRQTLGQGPEFLTYFQNEAQLEKSRLLSDRFSAERPKGSFSTLEIQRTEQGDSAMYLCASSFTGPIVTGELFFGEGSRLTVL.

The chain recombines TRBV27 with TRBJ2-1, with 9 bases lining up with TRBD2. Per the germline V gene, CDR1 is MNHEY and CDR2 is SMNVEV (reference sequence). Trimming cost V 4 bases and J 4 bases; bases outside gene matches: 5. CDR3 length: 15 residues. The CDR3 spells CASSWASGDYNEQFF. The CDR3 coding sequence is TGTGCCAGCAGTTGGGCTAGCGGGGATTACAATGAGCAGTTCTTC.

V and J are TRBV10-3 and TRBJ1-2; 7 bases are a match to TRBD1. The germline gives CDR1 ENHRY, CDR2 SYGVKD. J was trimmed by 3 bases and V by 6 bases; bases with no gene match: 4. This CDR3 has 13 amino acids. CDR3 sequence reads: CAIREDRYYGYTF. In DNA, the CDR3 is TGTGCCATCAGGGAGGACAGGTACTATGGCTACACCTTC.

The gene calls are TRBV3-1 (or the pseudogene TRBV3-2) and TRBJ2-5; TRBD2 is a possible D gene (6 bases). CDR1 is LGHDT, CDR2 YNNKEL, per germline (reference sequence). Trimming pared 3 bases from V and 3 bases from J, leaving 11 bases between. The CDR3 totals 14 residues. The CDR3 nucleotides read TGTGCCAGCAGCCAGTTAGGCGGGGAAGAGACCCAGTACTTC. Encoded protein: CASSQLGGEETQYF.

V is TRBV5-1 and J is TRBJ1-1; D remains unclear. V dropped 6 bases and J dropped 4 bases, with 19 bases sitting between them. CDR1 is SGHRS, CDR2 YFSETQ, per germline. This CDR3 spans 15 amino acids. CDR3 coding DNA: TGCGCCAGCACTCCTGAATTGGGGAGGAGCACTGAAGCTTTCTTT. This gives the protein CASTPELGRSTEAFF.

CDR3 coding DNA: TGTGCCAGCAGCTCCGCCACACTAGCGTCCCGATACAATGAGCAGTTCTTC. Its translation: CASSSATLASRYNEQFF. The chain has TRBV7-9 and TRBJ2-1; the match to TRBD2 covers 7 bases. V trimming: 4 bases; J trimming: 4 bases; junction bases outside the gene matches: 13. CDR3 length: 17 amino acids. Germline CDR1 is SEHNR and CDR2 is FQNEAQ (reference sequence).

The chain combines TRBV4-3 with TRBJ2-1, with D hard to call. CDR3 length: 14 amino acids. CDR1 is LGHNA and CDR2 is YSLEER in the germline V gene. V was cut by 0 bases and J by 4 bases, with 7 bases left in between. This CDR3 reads CASSQDLKYNEQFF. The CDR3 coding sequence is TGCGCCAGCAGCCAAGATCTAAAGTACAATGAGCAGTTCTTC.

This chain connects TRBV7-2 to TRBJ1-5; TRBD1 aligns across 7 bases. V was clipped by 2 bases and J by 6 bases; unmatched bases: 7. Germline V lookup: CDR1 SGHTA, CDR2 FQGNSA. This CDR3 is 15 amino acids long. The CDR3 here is CASSLRGQGGQPQHF. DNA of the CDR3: TGTGCCAGCAGCTTAAGGGGGCAGGGAGGTCAGCCCCAGCATTTT.

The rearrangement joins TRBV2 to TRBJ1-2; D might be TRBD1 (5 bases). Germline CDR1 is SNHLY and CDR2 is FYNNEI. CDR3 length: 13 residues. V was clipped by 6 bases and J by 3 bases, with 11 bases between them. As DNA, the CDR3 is TGTGCCAGCAGGGGGACTCTTGACTATGGCTACACCTTC. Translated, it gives CASRGTLDYGYTF.

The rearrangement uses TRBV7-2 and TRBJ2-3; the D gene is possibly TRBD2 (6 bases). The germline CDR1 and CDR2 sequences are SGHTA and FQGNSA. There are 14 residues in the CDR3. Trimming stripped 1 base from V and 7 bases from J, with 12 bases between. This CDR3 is CASSLDGSVYTQYF. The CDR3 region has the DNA TGTGCCAGCAGCTTAGACGGGAGCGTCTATACGCAGTATTTT. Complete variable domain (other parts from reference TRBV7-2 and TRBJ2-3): GAGVSQSPSNKVTEKGKDVELRCDPISGHTALYWYRQSLGQGLEFLIYFQGNSAPDKSGLPSDRFSAERTGGSVSTLTIQRTQQEDSAVYLCASSLDGSVYTQYFGPGTRLTVL.

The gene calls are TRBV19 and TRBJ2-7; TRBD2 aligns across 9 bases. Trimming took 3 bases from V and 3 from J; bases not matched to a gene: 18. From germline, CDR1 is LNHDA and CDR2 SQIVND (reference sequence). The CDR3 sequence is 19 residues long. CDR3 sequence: CASSISFPSLAGYFYEQYF. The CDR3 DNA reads TGTGCCAGTAGTATCTCGTTCCCCTCTCTAGCGGGGTATTTCTACGAGCAGTACTTC.